Described below is a single T cell receptor (beta chain) sequence and its context. Its antigen is still unknown. No much larger clone is present one base from it, and per-base qualities are unavailable. Inclusive of the bounding cysteine and phenylalanine, the CDR3 is 15 residues long. Kept here is only the CDR3 DNA, which spans 45 bases and is read in frame from base 1. CDR1 and CDR2 are read off the germline V gene as SGHDN and FVKESK. Deletion took 1 base off V and 4 bases off J, with a span of 14 bases between the germline ends. This record belongs to a study of blood T cell repertoires in COVID-19 (dated by TCRdb to the early 2020s). At the level of the whole study: Samples covering the acute and convalescent phases of COVID-19 were provided by collaborators in the United States, Italy and Spain. HLA class I and class II types, where available, came from metadata supplied by the sample provider rather than from assay-based typing. Samples came from the ongoing ImmuneRACE study (first 160 participants) plus 1,254 subjects from 6 global collaborators. The material from the prospective study consisted of cDNA or gDNA derived from T cells, B-cell-depleted T cells, or PBMCs. The sample metadata nearly always contained a de-identified subject ID, COVID-19 status, age in years and sex. The dataset comprised deeply sampled blood TCRbeta repertoires from subjects exposed to, actively infected with, or recovered from COVID-19. The repertoires were released in a freely available public database meant as a resource for research on the immune response to SARS-CoV-2.

TCRbeta CDR3 regions were amplified from genomic DNA using the immunoSEQ Assay, a bias-controlled multiplex PCR. The paper's processing steps were these. Nucleated cell counts per sample were estimated from amplification of reference gene primers within the assay. To quantify the absolute abundance of each unique TCRbeta CDR3 rearrangement, sequence reads were collapsed and filtered. For each sample, productive Simpson clonality was calculated as the square root of Simpson's diversity index over productive rearrangements. Held by TCRdb, this immuneACCESS table contains in-frame sequences only and omits some clones. Under half of the omission traces to an unresolved V gene where checked; the cause of the rest is unknown. That table is the source of V, J and clone size, and D and trimming were worked out from the DNA. Counted in this sample were about 180,000 clones; roughly 84% of them appeared once. Roughly 18% of the sample belongs to the ten largest clones.

Results the study describes overall, beyond this receptor: Clinical and demographic metadata were provided uncurated, with the amount varying by source and participant.

One collaborating source in Seattle enrolled patients while the patients were actively infected and followed the patients over time throughout the course of disease. Each collaborating institution followed its own protocols to collect whole blood in K2EDTA tubes. For TCRbeta analysis, collaborators shipped samples as frozen whole blood, isolated PBMCs, or DNA extracted from either of those sample types. This sequence was found in a person aged 70 to 85 with COVID-19, enrolled during active disease. Sample: peripheral blood. This receptor chain uses TRBV14 and TRBJ2-7, and TRBD2 may be the D gene, going by 6 matching bases. The bases read TGTGCCAGCAGCCAAGTAGTCGGGAGTAGATACGAGCAGTACTTC. This is translated as CASSQVVGSRYEQYF. The full variable domain, completed from the reference TRBV14 and TRBJ2-7 proteins outside the CDR3, reads EAGVTQFPSHSVIEKGQTVTLRCDPISGHDNLYWYRRVMGKEIKFLLHFVKESKQDESGMPNNRFLAERTGGTYSTLKVQPAELEDSGVYFCASSQVVGSRYEQYFGPGTRLTVT.